These 5 T cell receptor beta chains were all obtained from the same sample, sequenced in a study of shared clonotypes between healthy human individuals (TCRdb year 2020). The library came from the immunoSEQ multiplex PCR assay. TCRdb obtained this table from immuneACCESS and retained in-frame rearrangements with V and J assigned. These tables miss some clones; where compared with another copy, unresolved V genes account for less than half of the shortfall, and the remainder is unexplained. The sample table lists roughly 2,300,000 clones, roughly 90% of them with a count of one. 0.37% of the sample is taken by the ten largest. The sample comprised naive CD4+ T cells from PBMCs. This sample's cell subset or site label indicates: CD45RA+ positively selected. The receptors were sampled from a man aged 18 to 35 in good health. Some clones in this sample may be carry-over from other donors' samples.

The rearrangement uses TRBV10-3 and TRBJ2-7, with D possibly TRBD1 on 6 matching bases. The CDR3 extends over 13 amino acids. Trimming took off 3 bases at V and 5 bases at J, with 11 bases between the two ends. Germline V gene lookup returns CDR1 ENHRY and CDR2 SYGVKD. CDR3 protein: CAISDQGSDEQYF. The CDR3 nucleotides are TGTGCCATCAGTGATCAGGGGTCCGACGAGCAGTACTTC.

The rearrangement uses TRBV28 and TRBJ1-5; D is unclear. The V and J ends lost 4 bases and 1 base respectively, with 23 bases between them. The CDR3 spans 19 residues. CDR1 and CDR2 from the germline V gene are MDHEN and SYDVKM. The CDR3 DNA follows: TGTGCCAGCAGTTCACCAGACCAACTCTCTCTAGTCAGCAATCAGCCCCAGCATTTT. Translated: CASSSPDQLSLVSNQPQHF.

This sequence joins TRBV6-1 and TRBJ2-7, with D uncertain. CDR3 length equals 14 residues. In germline, CDR1 is MNHNS, CDR2 SASEGT. V dropped 4 bases and J dropped 0 bases, with 10 bases sitting between them. CDR3 nucleotide sequence: TGTGCCAGCAGTGGAGAATTTTACTCCTACGAGCAGTACTTC. Residues: CASSGEFYSYEQYF.

This clone was observed once. This sequence joins TRBV9 and TRBJ2-7; weak D call: TRBD1 (5 bases). The CDR3 is 15 amino acids. V was shortened by 4 bases and J by 2 bases, with 16 bases between the two germline ends. The germline V gene encodes CDR1 SGDLS and CDR2 YYNGEE. CDR3 sequence: CASSPRTTEAYEQYF. CDR3 coding DNA: TGTGCCAGCAGCCCCCGGACGACAGAGGCCTACGAGCAGTACTTC.

This clone was found once. The J gene is TRBJ1-2, the V gene TRBV19; no reliable D call. Looked up from germline, CDR1 is LNHDA and CDR2 is SQIVND (reference sequence). The V end was cut by 5 bases, the J end by 9 bases, with 16 bases between. CDR3 length: 13 residues. The chain's CDR3 is CASSVWGGDSYTF. CDR3 sequence (DNA): TGTGCCAGTAGTGTATGGGGTGGTGACAGCTACACCTTC.